The sequence of this TCR beta chain was determined in a study of cytomegalovirus exposure and HLA in healthy donors. Study results and caveats: Later on, an analysis tied roughly 17,000 TCR beta sequences to HLA alleles at 0.05 false discovery rate.

This clone occurred once. The antigen remains undetermined. It was with 60 Vbeta and 13 Jbeta primers that the PCR ran. Data came from immunoSEQ multiplex PCR; TCRdb stores just in-frame clones and leaves some out. The sample shows about 200,000 clones, approximately 85% of them seen only once. Germline loops: CDR1 SGHDT, CDR2 YYEEEE. Trimming cost V 1 base and J 5 bases; bases outside gene matches: 7. CDR3 size: 15 residues. The TCR sequence derives from a woman aged 50 to 65 in good health and CMV-seronegative. The chain recombines TRBV5-6 with TRBJ2-5; TRBD2 matches 8 bases. Sequencing was done on a sample of PBMCs. The chain's CDR3 is CASSLISGSGETQYF. In DNA form, the CDR3 reads TGTGCCAGCAGCTTGATAAGCGGGAGTGGTGAGACCCAGTACTTC.